This entry concerns a single T cell receptor (beta chain). As yet, its antigen is unknown. The missing CDR3 end, 3 residues past where the read stops, is filled in from the germline J gene. This record comes from a study of T cells in women clearing cervical HPV infection. Study-level information: For cases, blood was sampled a median about 150 days after lesion detection, interquartile range roughly 85 to 200 days. Only a few women had HLA typing results available.

Germline V gene sequence: CDR1 LNHDA, CDR2 SQIVND (reference sequence). This CDR3 spans 15 amino acids. Findings and limits, study-wide: TRBV6-7 relative abundance averaged roughly 0.099% in cases and more than 0.15% in controls.

Dot-blot hybridization genotyped cervical HPV amplified with MY09/MY11 PCR. Sequenced by immunoSEQ multiplex PCR; TCRdb stores in-frame clones only, minus some. Here the sample table reports roughly 9,000 clones. The clonotype comes from a woman aged 18 to 75 with a cervical HPV16 infection that either progressed to CIN3+ or cleared (not recorded which). The gene calls are TRBV19 and TRBJ1-6, with 7 nucleotides matching TRBD1. The sequenced sample consisted of blood buffy coat. The CDR3 is CASSMLTGQHATLHF. CDR3 bases read: TGTGCCAGTAGTATGTTAACGGGACAGCATGCCACC. Full variable domain (remainder filled in from reference TRBV19 and TRBJ1-6): DGGITQSPKYLFRKEGQNVTLSCEQNLNHDAMYWYRQDPGQGLRLIYYSQIVNDFQKGDIAEGYSVSREKKESFPLTVTSAQKNPTAFYLCASSMLTGQHATLHFGNGTRLTVT.